This T cell receptor (beta chain) is drawn from a study of immune evolution from preneoplasia to lung adenocarcinoma. Between the mid-2010s and the late 2010s, patients underwent resection in Japan or China. In regard to this clone: Antigen unknown.

Study-level findings and limits: Later-stage lesions appeared to have more T cells, more diversity, less clonality. From normal lung to invasive adenocarcinoma, top clone frequencies appeared to decrease.

Some clones are missing from TCRdb's copy, which holds only in-frame ones; the method was immunoSEQ multiplex PCR. The sample shows under 6,500 clones, roughly 80% of them seen only once. The specimen sequenced was FFPE adjacent normal lung tissue. The TCR originated in a person aged 65-85 years with lung adenocarcinoma.

In nucleotides, the CDR3 is TGTGCCAGCAGCTTCCTTAGGGGATTTTTCACCGGGGAGCTGTTTTTT. This sequence encodes CASSFLRGFFTGELFF. The chain joins TRBV11-2 to TRBJ2-2, with a tentative D call TRBD1 (5 bases). The CDR3 runs 16 residues. From germline, CDR1 is SGHAT and CDR2 FQNNGV. V lost 3 bases to trimming and J lost 4 bases, with 15 bases between them. The full variable domain, with the rest looked up from reference TRBV11-2 and TRBJ2-2, is EAGVAQSPRYKIIEKRQSVAFWCNPISGHATLYWYQQILGQGPKLLIQFQNNGVVDDSQLPKDRFSAERLKGVDSTLKIQPAKLEDSAVYLCASSFLRGFFTGELFFGEGSRLTVL.